Listed below are T cell receptor beta chains from one sample, sequenced in a study of cytomegalovirus exposure and HLA in healthy donors. Libraries were prepared by immunoSEQ multiplex PCR; TCRdb keeps only in-frame clonotypes and omits some of them. The repertoire holds 110,000 to 150,000 clones, with around 80% as singletons. Specimen: PBMCs. These receptor sequences come from a female donor in good health and CMV-seronegative. The CDR3 runs from the conserved cysteine through the conserved F or W. Each record gives: D gene, clone size, V gene, J gene, CDR3 protein, CDR3 DNA. A D gene is named only where the DNA matches it firmly. Size is stated for part of the rows, as once, few or many counts, or as a class when the clone is expanded.

D: .
size: .
V: TRBV14
J: TRBJ2-3
CDR3: CASSSRQGGTQYF
DNA: TGTGCCAGCAGCTCACGGCAGGGCGGTACGCAGTATTTT

D: .
size: once
V: TRBV7-6
J: TRBJ2-2
CDR3: CASSSTPQGKNTGELFF
DNA: TGTGCCAGCAGCTCTACCCCACAGGGAAAGAACACCGGGGAGCTGTTTTTT

D: TRBD2
size: once
V: TRBV30
J: TRBJ2-1
CDR3: CACMTSGRIEQFF
DNA: TGTGCCTGCATGACTAGCGGGAGGATTGAGCAGTTCTTC

D: TRBD2
size: .
V: TRBV5-1
J: TRBJ2-3
CDR3: CASSPGLAVSSTDTQYF
DNA: TGCGCCAGCAGCCCGGGACTAGCGGTGTCTAGCACAGATACGCAGTATTTT

D: TRBD1
size: few
V: TRBV4-3
J: TRBJ1-4
CDR3: CASSQGLPSGQGNEKLFF
DNA: TGCGCCAGCAGCCAAGGCCTACCTTCGGGACAGGGAAATGAAAAACTGTTTTTT

D: .
size: .
V: TRBV5-4
J: TRBJ2-5
CDR3: CASSLDRDQETQYF
DNA: TGTGCCAGCAGCTTGGACAGGGACCAGGAGACCCAGTACTTC

D: TRBD1
size: .
V: TRBV28
J: TRBJ1-1
CDR3: CASVPPQGDYAEAFF
DNA: TGTGCCAGCGTGCCACCACAGGGGGATTACGCTGAAGCTTTCTTT

D: TRBD1
size: .
V: TRBV10-2
J: TRBJ1-5
CDR3: CASSEGERGHQPQHF
DNA: TGCGCCAGCAGTGAAGGGGAGAGGGGGCATCAGCCCCAGCATTTT

D: TRBD1
size: .
V: TRBV28
J: TRBJ2-2
CDR3: CASSFYRGPRAGELFF
DNA: TGTGCCAGCAGTTTTTACAGGGGCCCTCGTGCCGGGGAGCTGTTTTTT

D: TRBD1
size: few
V: TRBV5-6
J: TRBJ1-2
CDR3: CASSLPGGSYGYTF
DNA: TGTGCCAGCAGCTTGCCAGGGGGGAGCTATGGCTACACCTTC

D: .
size: .
V: TRBV7-8
J: TRBJ2-7
CDR3: CASSRSQGYEQYF
DNA: TGTGCCAGCAGCCGGTCCCAGGGCTACGAGCAGTACTTC

D: .
size: .
V: TRBV7-2
J: TRBJ2-2
CDR3: CASSNGPRGGNTGELFF
DNA: TGTGCCAGCAGCAACGGTCCTCGGGGAGGCAACACCGGGGAGCTGTTTTTT

D: .
size: .
V: TRBV28
J: TRBJ1-2
CDR3: CASSLEIGQRYDTF
DNA: TGTGCCAGCAGTTTAGAAATCGGACAGCGTTATGACACCTTC

D: .
size: .
V: TRBV28
J: TRBJ1-5
CDR3: CASLRDNSNQPQHF
DNA: TGTGCCAGCCTCCGGGACAATAGCAATCAGCCCCAGCATTTT

D: .
size: once
V: TRBV5-8
J: TRBJ2-4
CDR3: CASSSGQSLTNIQYF
DNA: TGTGCCAGCAGCTCCGGACAGAGCTTAACGAACATTCAGTACTTC

D: TRBD2
size: .
V: TRBV5-5
J: TRBJ2-5
CDR3: CASSSGTSGSGETQYF
DNA: TGTGCCAGCAGCTCTGGGACTAGCGGGAGTGGGGAGACCCAGTACTTC

D: TRBD1
size: few
V: TRBV10-3
J: TRBJ1-1
CDR3: CAITGDVGTEAFF
DNA: TGTGCCATTACAGGGGATGTGGGGACTGAAGCTTTCTTT

D: TRBD1
size: .
V: TRBV30
J: TRBJ1-2
CDR3: CAWRERDRGRRYGYTF
DNA: TGTGCCTGGAGGGAAAGAGACAGGGGGCGTCGCTATGGCTACACCTTC

D: .
size: .
V: TRBV18
J: TRBJ1-1
CDR3: CASSPTVYRGASTEAFF
DNA: TGTGCCAGCTCACCAACCGTTTACCGGGGGGCGAGCACTGAAGCTTTCTTT

D: .
size: few
V: TRBV6-5
J: TRBJ2-2
CDR3: CASSYSTRPGDGELFF
DNA: TGTGCCAGCAGTTACTCCACCAGGCCGGGGGACGGGGAGCTGTTTTTT

D: TRBD2
size: .
V: TRBV10-3
J: TRBJ2-5
CDR3: CAISEKGWNSGGPRRTQYF
DNA: TGTGCCATCAGTGAGAAAGGGTGGAATAGCGGGGGACCGCGACGGACCCAGTACTTC

D: TRBD2
size: .
V: TRBV30
J: TRBJ2-7
CDR3: CAWGLLAGGFVEQYF
DNA: TGTGCCTGGGGACTCCTAGCGGGAGGATTCGTCGAGCAGTACTTC

D: .
size: .
V: TRBV7-2
J: TRBJ1-2
CDR3: CASSPTEFNYGYTF
DNA: TGTGCCAGCAGCCCTACGGAGTTTAACTATGGCTACACCTTC

D: TRBD2
size: once
V: TRBV7-2
J: TRBJ2-1
CDR3: CASSLRRGGTSYNEQFF
DNA: TGTGCCAGCAGCTTACGGCGGGGGGGGACCTCCTACAATGAGCAGTTCTTC

D: .
size: .
V: TRBV10-1
J: TRBJ2-1
CDR3: CASSEWAGEQFF
DNA: TGCGCCAGCAGTGAGTGGGCGGGGGAGCAGTTCTTC

D: TRBD1
size: .
V: TRBV15
J: TRBJ2-1
CDR3: CATSRFGQALNEQFF
DNA: TGTGCCACCAGCAGGTTTGGACAGGCTCTCAATGAGCAGTTCTTC

D: .
size: .
V: TRBV5-1
J: TRBJ2-2
CDR3: CASSLAGGATHRELFF
DNA: TGCGCCAGCAGCTTGGCCGGAGGAGCGACTCATCGGGAGCTGTTTTTT

D: TRBD1
size: .
V: TRBV5-1
J: TRBJ2-7
CDR3: CASSPTLAGQGVHEQYF
DNA: TGCGCCAGCAGCCCAACCCTGGCGGGACAGGGGGTACACGAGCAGTACTTC

D: TRBD1
size: .
V: TRBV6-6
J: TRBJ2-3
CDR3: CASRYNRGEDTQYF
DNA: TGTGCCAGCAGATACAACAGGGGGGAAGATACGCAGTATTTT

D: .
size: once
V: TRBV28
J: TRBJ1-3
CDR3: CASSPTGYSGNTIYF
DNA: TGTGCCAGCAGTCCAACAGGTTACTCTGGAAACACCATATATTTT

D: .
size: .
V: TRBV15
J: TRBJ2-2
CDR3: CATPRSQNTGELFF
DNA: TGTGCCACCCCTCGGTCTCAAAACACCGGGGAGCTGTTTTTT

D: TRBD1
size: .
V: TRBV7-9
J: TRBJ1-2
CDR3: CASSPSGTGLNYGYTF
DNA: TGTGCCAGCAGCCCCTCTGGGACAGGCTTAAACTATGGCTACACCTTC

D: TRBD1
size: once
V: TRBV5-6
J: TRBJ2-7
CDR3: CASSFGQGALEQYF
DNA: TGTGCCAGCAGCTTTGGACAGGGGGCGCTCGAGCAGTACTTC

D: TRBD1
size: once
V: TRBV27
J: TRBJ1-1
CDR3: CASSRTGTEAFF
DNA: TGTGCCAGCAGCCGGACAGGGACTGAAGCTTTCTTT

D: TRBD1
size: .
V: TRBV28
J: TRBJ1-2
CDR3: CASSSPRQGANYGYTF
DNA: TGTGCCAGCAGTTCCCCGAGACAGGGGGCGAACTATGGCTACACCTTC

D: TRBD1
size: few
V: TRBV30
J: TRBJ1-3
CDR3: CAWSRDSGSGNTIYF
DNA: TGTGCCTGGAGTCGGGACAGCGGCTCTGGAAACACCATATATTTT

D: TRBD1
size: once
V: TRBV7-3
J: TRBJ2-3
CDR3: CASSGQGSDTQYF
DNA: TGTGCCAGCAGCGGACAGGGGTCTGATACGCAGTATTTT

D: .
size: .
V: TRBV11-2
J: TRBJ1-5
CDR3: CASSLGGGHPQHF
DNA: TGTGCCAGCAGCCTTGGGGGGGGCCACCCACAGCATTTT

D: .
size: .
V: TRBV5-1
J: TRBJ2-4
CDR3: CASSLSPQSGKNIQYF
DNA: TGCGCCAGCAGCTTGTCACCCCAAAGCGGCAAAAACATTCAGTACTTC

D: TRBD1
size: .
V: TRBV6-6
J: TRBJ2-2
CDR3: CASSYSVGQGAGELFF
DNA: TGTGCCAGCAGTTACTCCGTGGGACAGGGGGCCGGGGAGCTGTTTTTT

D: TRBD2
size: .
V: TRBV30
J: TRBJ2-3
CDR3: CAWSGGLGTDTQYF
DNA: TGTGCCTGGAGTGGTGGACTAGGCACAGATACGCAGTATTTT

D: .
size: .
V: TRBV11-2
J: TRBJ1-1
CDR3: CASSTRMRTEAFF
DNA: TGTGCCAGCAGCACAAGAATGAGGACTGAAGCTTTCTTT

D: .
size: .
V: TRBV6-5
J: TRBJ1-2
CDR3: CASRLTSTFGYTF
DNA: TGTGCCAGCAGACTTACCTCCACCTTTGGCTACACCTTC

D: .
size: .
V: TRBV9
J: TRBJ2-5
CDR3: CASSITLEAYPSGTQYF
DNA: TGTGCCAGCAGCATAACTTTGGAGGCTTACCCCTCCGGGACCCAGTACTTC

D: .
size: few
V: TRBV10-1
J: TRBJ2-1
CDR3: CASSGGSSYNEQFF
DNA: TGCGCCAGCAGTGGAGGGAGCTCCTACAATGAGCAGTTCTTC

D: TRBD1
size: .
V: TRBV28
J: TRBJ1-2
CDR3: CASSPGQGPARNYGYTF
DNA: TGTGCCAGCAGTCCTGGACAGGGGCCGGCTCGCAACTATGGCTACACCTTC

D: TRBD1
size: .
V: TRBV30
J: TRBJ1-2
CDR3: CAWSLTGDSRRYGYTF
DNA: TGTGCCTGGAGTCTGACGGGGGACAGCCGGAGGTATGGCTACACCTTC